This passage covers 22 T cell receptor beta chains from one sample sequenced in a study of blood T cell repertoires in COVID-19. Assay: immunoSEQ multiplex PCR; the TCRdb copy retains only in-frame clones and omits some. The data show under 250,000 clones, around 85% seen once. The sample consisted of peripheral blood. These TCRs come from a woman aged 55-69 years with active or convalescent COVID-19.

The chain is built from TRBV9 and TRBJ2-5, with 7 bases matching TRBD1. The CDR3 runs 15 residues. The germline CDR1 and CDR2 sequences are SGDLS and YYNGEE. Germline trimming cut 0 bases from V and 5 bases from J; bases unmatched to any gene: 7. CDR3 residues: CASSVAGQDRETQYF. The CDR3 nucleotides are TGTGCCAGCAGCGTAGCTGGACAGGATAGGGAGACCCAGTACTTC.

The CDR3 loop reads CASSLGVGVGTDTQYF. The CDR3 DNA sequence: TGTGCCAGCAGCTTAGGAGTGGGAGTGGGGACAGATACGCAGTATTTT. The chain joins TRBV11-2 to TRBJ2-3; possible D gene TRBD2, 5 bases. Trimming pared 1 base from V and 3 bases from J, leaving 14 bases between. The CDR3 loop spans 16 amino acids. CDR1 and CDR2 (germline): SGHAT, FQNNGV.

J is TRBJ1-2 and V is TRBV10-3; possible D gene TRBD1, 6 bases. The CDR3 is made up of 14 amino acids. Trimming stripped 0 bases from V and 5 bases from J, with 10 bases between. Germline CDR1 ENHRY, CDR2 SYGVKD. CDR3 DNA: TGTGCCATCAGTGAGTCGGCAGGGGAGTATGGCTACACCTTC. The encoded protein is CAISESAGEYGYTF.

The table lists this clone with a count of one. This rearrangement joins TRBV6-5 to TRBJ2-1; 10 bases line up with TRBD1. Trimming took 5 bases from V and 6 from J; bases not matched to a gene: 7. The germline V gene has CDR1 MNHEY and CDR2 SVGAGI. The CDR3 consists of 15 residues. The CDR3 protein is CASSPPGQGRNEQFF. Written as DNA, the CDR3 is TGTGCCAGCAGTCCCCCGGGACAGGGGCGCAATGAGCAGTTCTTC.

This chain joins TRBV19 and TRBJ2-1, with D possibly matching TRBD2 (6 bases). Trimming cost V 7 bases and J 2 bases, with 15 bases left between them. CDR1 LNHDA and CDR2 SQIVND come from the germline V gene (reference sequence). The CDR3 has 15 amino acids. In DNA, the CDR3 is TGTGCCAGTACCCCAAGCGCGGGGACCTACAATGAGCAGTTCTTC. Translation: CASTPSAGTYNEQFF. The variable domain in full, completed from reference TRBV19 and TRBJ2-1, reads DGGITQSPKYLFRKEGQNVTLSCEQNLNHDAMYWYRQDPGQGLRLIYYSQIVNDFQKGDIAEGYSVSREKKESFPLTVTSAQKNPTAFYLCASTPSAGTYNEQFFGPGTRLTVL.

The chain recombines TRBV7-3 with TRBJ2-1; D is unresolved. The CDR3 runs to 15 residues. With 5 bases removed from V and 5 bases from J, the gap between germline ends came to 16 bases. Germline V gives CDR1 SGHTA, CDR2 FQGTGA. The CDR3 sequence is CASSAGLAANNEQFF. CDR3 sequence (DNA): TGTGCCAGCAGCGCCGGGTTGGCAGCTAACAATGAGCAGTTCTTC. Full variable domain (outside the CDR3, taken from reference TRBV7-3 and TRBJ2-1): GAGVSQTPSNKVTEKGKYVELRCDPISGHTALYWYRQSLGQGPEFLIYFQGTGAADDSGLPNDRFFAVRPEGSVSTLKIQRTERGDSAVYLCASSAGLAANNEQFFGPGTRLTVL.

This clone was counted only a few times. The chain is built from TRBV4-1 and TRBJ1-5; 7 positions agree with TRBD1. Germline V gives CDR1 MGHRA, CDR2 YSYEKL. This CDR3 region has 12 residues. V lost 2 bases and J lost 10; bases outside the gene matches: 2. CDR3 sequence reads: CASSQNRGPQHF. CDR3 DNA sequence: TGCGCCAGCAGCCAAAACAGGGGACCCCAGCATTTT.

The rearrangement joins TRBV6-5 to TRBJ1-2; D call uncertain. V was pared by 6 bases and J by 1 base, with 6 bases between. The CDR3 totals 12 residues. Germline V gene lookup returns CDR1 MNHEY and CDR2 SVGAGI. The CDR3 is CASSEDNYGYTF. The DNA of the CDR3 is TGTGCCAGCAGCGAGGATAACTATGGCTACACCTTC.

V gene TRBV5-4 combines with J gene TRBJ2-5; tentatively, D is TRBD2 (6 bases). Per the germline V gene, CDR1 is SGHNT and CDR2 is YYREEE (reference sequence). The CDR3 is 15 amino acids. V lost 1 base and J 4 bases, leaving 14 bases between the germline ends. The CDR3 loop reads CASSLPELAAETQYF. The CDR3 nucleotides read TGTGCCAGCAGCTTGCCGGAACTAGCAGCAGAGACCCAGTACTTC.

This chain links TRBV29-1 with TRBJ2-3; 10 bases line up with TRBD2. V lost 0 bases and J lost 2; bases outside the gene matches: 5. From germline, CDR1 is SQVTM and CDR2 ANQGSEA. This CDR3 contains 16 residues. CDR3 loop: CSVEDRGLATTDTQYF. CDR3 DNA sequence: TGCAGCGTTGAAGACCGGGGACTAGCGACCACAGATACGCAGTATTTT.

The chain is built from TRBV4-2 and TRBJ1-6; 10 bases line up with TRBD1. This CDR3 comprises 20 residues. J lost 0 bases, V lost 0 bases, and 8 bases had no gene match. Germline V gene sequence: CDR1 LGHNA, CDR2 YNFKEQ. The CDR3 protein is CASSQEGQGDLSSYNSPLHF. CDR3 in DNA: TGTGCCAGCAGCCAAGAAGGACAGGGGGACCTGAGCTCCTATAATTCACCCCTCCACTTT.

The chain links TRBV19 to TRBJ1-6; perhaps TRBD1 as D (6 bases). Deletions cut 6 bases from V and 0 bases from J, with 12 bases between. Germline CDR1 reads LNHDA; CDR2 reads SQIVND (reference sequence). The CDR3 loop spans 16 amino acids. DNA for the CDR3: TGTGCCAGTAGGCTCGCACAGGGCTCCTATAATTCACCCCTCCACTTT. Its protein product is CASRLAQGSYNSPLHF. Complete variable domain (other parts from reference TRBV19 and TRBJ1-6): DGGITQSPKYLFRKEGQNVTLSCEQNLNHDAMYWYRQDPGQGLRLIYYSQIVNDFQKGDIAEGYSVSREKKESFPLTVTSAQKNPTAFYLCASRLAQGSYNSPLHFGNGTRLTVT.

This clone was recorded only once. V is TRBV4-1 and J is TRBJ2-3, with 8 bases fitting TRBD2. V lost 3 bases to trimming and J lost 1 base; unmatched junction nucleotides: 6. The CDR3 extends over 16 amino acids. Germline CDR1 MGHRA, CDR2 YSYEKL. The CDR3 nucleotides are TGCGCCAGCAGCCAGGAACTAGCGGAAGGCACAGATACGCAGTATTTT. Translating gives CASSQELAEGTDTQYF.

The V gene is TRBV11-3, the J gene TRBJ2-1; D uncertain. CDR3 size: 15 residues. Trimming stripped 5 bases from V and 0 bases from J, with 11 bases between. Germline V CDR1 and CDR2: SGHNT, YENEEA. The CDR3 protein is CASSPDSPSYNEQFF. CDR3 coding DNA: TGTGCCAGCAGCCCTGATAGCCCCTCCTACAATGAGCAGTTCTTC.

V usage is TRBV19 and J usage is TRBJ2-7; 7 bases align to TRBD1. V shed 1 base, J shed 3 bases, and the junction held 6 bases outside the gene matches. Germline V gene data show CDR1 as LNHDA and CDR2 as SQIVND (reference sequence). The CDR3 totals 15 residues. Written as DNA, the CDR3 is TGTGCCAGTAGTATAGCCGGGACAGAAGTCTACGAGCAGTACTTC. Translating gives CASSIAGTEVYEQYF.

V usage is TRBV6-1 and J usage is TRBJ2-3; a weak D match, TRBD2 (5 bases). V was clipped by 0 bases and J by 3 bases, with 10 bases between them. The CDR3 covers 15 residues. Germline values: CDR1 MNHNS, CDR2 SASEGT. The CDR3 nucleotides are TGTGCCAGCAGTGAAGCGGGGAGCCGTACAGATACGCAGTATTTT. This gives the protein CASSEAGSRTDTQYF.

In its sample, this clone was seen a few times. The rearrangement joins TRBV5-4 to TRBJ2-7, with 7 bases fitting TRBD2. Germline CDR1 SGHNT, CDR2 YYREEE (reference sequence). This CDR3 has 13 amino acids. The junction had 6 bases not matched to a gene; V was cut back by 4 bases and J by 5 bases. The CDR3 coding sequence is TGTGCCAGCAGCCAACCCAGCGGGAACGAGCAGTACTTC. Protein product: CASSQPSGNEQYF. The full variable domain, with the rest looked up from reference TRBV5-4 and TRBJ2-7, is ETGVTQSPTHLIKTRGQQVTLRCSSQSGHNTVSWYQQALGQGPQFIFQYYREEENGRGNFPPRFSGLQFPNYSSELNVNALELDDSALYLCASSQPSGNEQYFGPGTRLTVT.

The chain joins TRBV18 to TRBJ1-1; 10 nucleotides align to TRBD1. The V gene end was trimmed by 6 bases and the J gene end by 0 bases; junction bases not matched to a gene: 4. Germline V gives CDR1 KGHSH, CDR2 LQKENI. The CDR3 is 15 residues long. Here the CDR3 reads CASSTGTGVNTEAFF. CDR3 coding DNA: TGTGCCAGCTCCACCGGGACAGGGGTGAACACTGAAGCTTTCTTT.

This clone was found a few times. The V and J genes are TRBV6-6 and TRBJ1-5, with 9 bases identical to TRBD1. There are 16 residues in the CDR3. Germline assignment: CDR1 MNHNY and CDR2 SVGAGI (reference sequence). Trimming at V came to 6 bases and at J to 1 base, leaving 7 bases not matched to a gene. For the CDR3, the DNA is TGTGCCAGCAGCCAGGCCGGGACAGGGAGCAATCAGCCCCAGCATTTT. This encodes CASSQAGTGSNQPQHF.

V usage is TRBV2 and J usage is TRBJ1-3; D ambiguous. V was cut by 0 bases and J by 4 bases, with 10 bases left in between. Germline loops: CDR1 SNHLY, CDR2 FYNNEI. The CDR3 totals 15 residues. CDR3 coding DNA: TGTGCCAGCAGTGAAGCGCGGAGGTACGGAAACACCATATATTTT. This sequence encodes CASSEARRYGNTIYF.

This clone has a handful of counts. As DNA, the CDR3 is TGTGCCACCAGTCCTCCTGGGATGACAGTCGGTTGGGGGCAGTACGTC. Its protein product is CATSPPGMTVGWGQYV. The genes are TRBV24-1 and TRBJ2-7; D perhaps matches TRBD1 (5 bases). Per germline, CDR1 KGHDR and CDR2 SFDVKD. The germline V and J ends were trimmed by 6 bases and 9 bases, with 26 bases remaining between them. The CDR3 totals 16 residues.

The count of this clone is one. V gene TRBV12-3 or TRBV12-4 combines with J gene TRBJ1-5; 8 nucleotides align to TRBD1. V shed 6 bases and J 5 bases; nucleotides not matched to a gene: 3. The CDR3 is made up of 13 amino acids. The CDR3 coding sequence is TGTGCCAGCAGACCGACAGGGGATCAGCCCCAGCATTTT. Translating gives CASRPTGDQPQHF.